This T cell receptor (beta chain) was identified in a study of cytomegalovirus exposure and HLA in healthy donors. Across the whole study: Membership in the Caucasian-associated ancestry cluster was found for around 85% of 350 to 450 genotyped donors.

60 Vbeta and 13 Jbeta primers were used in PCR. Here immunoSEQ multiplex PCR was the method, and the copy in TCRdb shows in-frame clones only, minus some. The sample lists approximately 110,000 clones; approximately 80% were seen once. This CDR3 has 15 amino acids. Germline V gene data show CDR1 as SGHVS and CDR2 as FNYEAQ. V dropped 1 base and J dropped 5; count of bases not matched to a gene: 4. These donors counted as nominally healthy when sampled, but unrecorded immune exposures were likely. Sequences were obtained from PBMCs. This chain links TRBV7-6 with TRBJ2-2; 7 bases align to TRBD1. The receptor comes from a man aged 35-49 years in good health and CMV-seronegative. The CDR3 region has the DNA TGTGCCAGCAGCTTAGATACAGGGGCTACCGGGGAGCTGTTTTTT. Its protein is CASSLDTGATGELFF. Drawing the rest from reference TRBV7-6 and TRBJ2-2, the complete variable domain is GAGVSQSPRYKVTKRGQDVALRCDPISGHVSLYWYRQALGQGPEFLTYFNYEAQQDKSGLPNDRFSAERPEGSISTLTIQRTEQRDSAMYRCASSLDTGATGELFFGEGSRLTVL.